The clone carrying this TCR beta chain is a singleton in its sample. Its antigen is as yet unknown. The CDR3 has 13 amino acids. Germline V gene sequence: CDR1 MNHEY, CDR2 SMNVEV (reference sequence). V lost 5 bases and J 4 bases, leaving 11 bases between the germline ends. Specified time point: week 3, after first cycle of checkpoint inhibitor. These data originate in a study of blood T cell dynamics during melanoma immunotherapy. General study results and limits: PBMC repertoires of eventual disease-control patients split at W3 into clonality or diversity gains.

Every bulk PBMC sample received the same 350 ng of DNA. TCRdb keeps only in-frame clones here, not all; method: immunoSEQ multiplex PCR. The table lists around 20,000 clones, roughly 87% of them singletons. This clonotype was sampled from a human donor with melanoma. This chain links TRBV27 with TRBJ1-2; no clear D gene. The material sequenced was blood, taken from a patient treated with checkpoint blockade. CDR3 residues: CASSPANFYGYTF. CDR3 DNA sequence: TGTGCCAGCAGTCCTGCTAATTTCTATGGCTACACCTTC.